This T cell receptor beta chain was sequenced in a study of CD8 T cells in ankylosing spondylitis. Study-wide findings and caveats: Among TCR beta sequences, a motif of eight highly homologous variants appeared characteristic of ankylosing spondylitis blood.

Germline V gene sequence: CDR1 DFQATT, CDR2 SNEGSKA (reference sequence). Trimming left V 1 base short and J 1 base short, with 11 bases between. This CDR3 comprises 15 residues. This clonotype was observed at least ten times. Its antigen remains unknown. The authors made TCR beta libraries by quantitative 5'-RACE with molecular barcodes. TCRdb re-analysed the 5' RACE reads in MiXCR, keeping a single row per CDR3 protein. This sample has fewer than 400,000 distinct CDR3 sequences; approximately 8% occur once, and the top ten carry about 15%. The receptor comes from a male donor with ankylosing spondylitis. The chain uses TRBV20-1 and TRBJ1-3; D is undetermined. Sample: blood, either unsorted or a sorted T cell fraction (not recorded which). The CDR3 region is CSARGAGVSGNTIYF. The CDR3 bases are TGCAGTGCTAGAGGGGCAGGAGTATCTGGAAACACCATATATTTT.